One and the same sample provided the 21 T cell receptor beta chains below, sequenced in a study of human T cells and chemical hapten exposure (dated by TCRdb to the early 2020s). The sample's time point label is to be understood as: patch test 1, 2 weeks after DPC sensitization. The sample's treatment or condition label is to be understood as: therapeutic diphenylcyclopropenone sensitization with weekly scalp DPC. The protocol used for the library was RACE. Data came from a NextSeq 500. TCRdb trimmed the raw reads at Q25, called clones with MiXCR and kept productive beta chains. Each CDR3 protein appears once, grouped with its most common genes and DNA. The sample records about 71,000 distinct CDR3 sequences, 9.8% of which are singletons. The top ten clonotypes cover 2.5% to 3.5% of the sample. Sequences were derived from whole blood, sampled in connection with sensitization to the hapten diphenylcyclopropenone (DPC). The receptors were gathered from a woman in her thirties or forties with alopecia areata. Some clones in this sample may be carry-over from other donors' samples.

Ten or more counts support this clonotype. The CDR3 DNA reads TGTGCCGTCCCCAAAGCGGGGAGCTCCTACAATGAGCAGTTCTTC. It encodes CAVPKAGSSYNEQFF. V usage is TRBV2 and J usage is TRBJ2-1; 7 nucleotides match TRBD2. The V gene end was trimmed by 11 bases and the J gene end by 0 bases; junction bases not matched to a gene: 10. This CDR3 is built from 15 residues. Germline V gene sequence: CDR1 SNHLY, CDR2 FYNNEI. Based on the CDR3 plus reference TRBV2 and TRBJ2-1, the full variable domain is EPEVTQTPSHQVTQMGQEVILRCVPISNHLYFYWYRQILGQKVEFLVSFYNNEISEKSEIFDDQFSVERPDGSNFTLKIRSTKLEDSAMYFCAVPKAGSSYNEQFFGPGTRLTVL.

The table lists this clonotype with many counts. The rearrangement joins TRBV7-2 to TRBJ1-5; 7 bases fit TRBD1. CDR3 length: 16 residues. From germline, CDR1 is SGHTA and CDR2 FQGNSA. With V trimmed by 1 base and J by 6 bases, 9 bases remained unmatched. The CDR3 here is CASSLDRGVYSQPQHF. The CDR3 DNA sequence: TGTGCCAGCAGCTTAGACAGGGGAGTCTATAGTCAGCCCCAGCATTTT.

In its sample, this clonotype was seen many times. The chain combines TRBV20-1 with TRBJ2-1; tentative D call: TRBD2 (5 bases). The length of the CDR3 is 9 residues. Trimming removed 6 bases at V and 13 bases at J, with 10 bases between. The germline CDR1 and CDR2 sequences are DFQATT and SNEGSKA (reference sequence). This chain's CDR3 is CSAREQQFF. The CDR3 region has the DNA TGCAGTGCCCGGGAACAACAGTTCTTC.

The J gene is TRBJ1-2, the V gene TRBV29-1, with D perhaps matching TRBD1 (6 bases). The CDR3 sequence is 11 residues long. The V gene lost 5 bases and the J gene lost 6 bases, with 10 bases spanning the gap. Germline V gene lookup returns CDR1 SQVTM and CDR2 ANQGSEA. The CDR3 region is CSVIGGNGYTF. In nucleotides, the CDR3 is TGCAGCGTTATAGGGGGGAATGGCTACACCTTC. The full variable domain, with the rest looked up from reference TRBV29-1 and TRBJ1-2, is SAVISQKPSRDICQRGTSLTIQCQVDSQVTMMFWYRQQPGQSLTLIATANQGSEATYESGFVIDKFPISRPNLTFSTLTVSNMSPEDSSIYLCSVIGGNGYTFGSGTRLTVV.

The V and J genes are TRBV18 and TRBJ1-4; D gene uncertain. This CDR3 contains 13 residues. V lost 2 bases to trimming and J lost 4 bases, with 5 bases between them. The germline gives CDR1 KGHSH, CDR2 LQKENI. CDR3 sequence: CASSPGNNEKLFF. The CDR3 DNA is TGTGCCAGCTCACCAGGGAATAATGAAAAACTGTTTTTT.

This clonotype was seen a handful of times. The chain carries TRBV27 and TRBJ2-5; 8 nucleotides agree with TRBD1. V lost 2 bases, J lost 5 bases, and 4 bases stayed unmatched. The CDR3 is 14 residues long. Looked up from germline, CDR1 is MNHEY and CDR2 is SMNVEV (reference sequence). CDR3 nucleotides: TGTGCCAGCAGTTTACGGACAGGGTGGGAGACCCAGTACTTC. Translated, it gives CASSLRTGWETQYF.

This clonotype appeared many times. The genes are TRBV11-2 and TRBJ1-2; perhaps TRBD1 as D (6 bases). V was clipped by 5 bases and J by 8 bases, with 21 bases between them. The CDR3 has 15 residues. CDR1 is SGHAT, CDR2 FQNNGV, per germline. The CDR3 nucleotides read TGTGCCAGCAGCCTCTGGGGGGCTTCTGGAATGGGCTACACCTTC. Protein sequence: CASSLWGASGMGYTF.

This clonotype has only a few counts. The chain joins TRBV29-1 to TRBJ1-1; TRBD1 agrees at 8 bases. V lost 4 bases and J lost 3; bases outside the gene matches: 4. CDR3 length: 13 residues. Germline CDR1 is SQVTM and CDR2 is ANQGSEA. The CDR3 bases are TGCAGCGTTGCAGTGACAGGGGACACTGAAGCTTTCTTT. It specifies CSVAVTGDTEAFF.

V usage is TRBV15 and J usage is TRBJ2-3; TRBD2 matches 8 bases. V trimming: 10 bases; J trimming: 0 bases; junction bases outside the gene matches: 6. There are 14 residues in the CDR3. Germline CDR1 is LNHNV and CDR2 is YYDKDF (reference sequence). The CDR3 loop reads CAIGGGGSTDTQYF. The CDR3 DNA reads TGTGCCATCGGAGGCGGGGGGAGCACAGATACGCAGTATTTT.

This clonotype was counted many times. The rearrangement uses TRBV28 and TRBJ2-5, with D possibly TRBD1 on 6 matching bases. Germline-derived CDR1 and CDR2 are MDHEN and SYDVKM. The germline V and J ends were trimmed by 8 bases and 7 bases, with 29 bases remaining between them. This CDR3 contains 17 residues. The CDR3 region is CASRPSKQGRTGATQYF. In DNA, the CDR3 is TGTGCCAGCCGACCTTCGAAACAGGGACGTACCGGCGCGACCCAGTACTTC.

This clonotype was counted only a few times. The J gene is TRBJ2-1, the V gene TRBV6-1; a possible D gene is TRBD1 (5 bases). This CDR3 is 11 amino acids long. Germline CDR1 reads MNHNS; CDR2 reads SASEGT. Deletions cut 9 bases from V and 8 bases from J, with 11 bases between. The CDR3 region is CARGPRDEQFF. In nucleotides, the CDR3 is TGTGCCAGGGGGCCCCGGGATGAGCAGTTCTTC.

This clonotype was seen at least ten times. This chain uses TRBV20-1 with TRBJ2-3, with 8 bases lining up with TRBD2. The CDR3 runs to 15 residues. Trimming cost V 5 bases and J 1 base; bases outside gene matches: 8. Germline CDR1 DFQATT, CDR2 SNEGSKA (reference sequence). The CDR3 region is CSAESRGGRTDTQYF. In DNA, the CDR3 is TGCAGTGCTGAATCCCGGGGGGGGCGCACAGATACGCAGTATTTT.

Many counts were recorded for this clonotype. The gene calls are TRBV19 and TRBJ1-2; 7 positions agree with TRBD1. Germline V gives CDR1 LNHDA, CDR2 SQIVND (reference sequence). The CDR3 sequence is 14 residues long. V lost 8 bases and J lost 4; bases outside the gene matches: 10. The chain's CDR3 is CASGVQGVSYGYTF. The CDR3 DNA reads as TGTGCCAGTGGCGTGCAGGGGGTGAGCTATGGCTACACCTTC.

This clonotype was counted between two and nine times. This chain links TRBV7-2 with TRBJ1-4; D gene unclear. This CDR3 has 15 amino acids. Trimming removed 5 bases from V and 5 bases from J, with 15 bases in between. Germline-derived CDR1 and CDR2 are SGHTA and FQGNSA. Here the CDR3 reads CASSPGHSKNEKLFF. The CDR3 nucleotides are TGTGCCAGCAGCCCCGGTCACAGCAAAAATGAAAAACTGTTTTTT.

This CDR3 reads CSVREGHTEAFF. The CDR3 DNA sequence: TGCAGCGTGAGGGAGGGCCACACTGAAGCTTTCTTT. J is TRBJ1-1 and V is TRBV29-1; D is undetermined. The CDR3 is 12 amino acids. Germline V gene sequence: CDR1 SQVTM, CDR2 ANQGSEA. With 6 bases removed from V and 3 bases from J, the gap between germline ends came to 11 bases. Full variable domain (rest looked up from reference TRBV29-1 and TRBJ1-1): SAVISQKPSRDICQRGTSLTIQCQVDSQVTMMFWYRQQPGQSLTLIATANQGSEATYESGFVIDKFPISRPNLTFSTLTVSNMSPEDSSIYLCSVREGHTEAFFGQGTRLTVV.

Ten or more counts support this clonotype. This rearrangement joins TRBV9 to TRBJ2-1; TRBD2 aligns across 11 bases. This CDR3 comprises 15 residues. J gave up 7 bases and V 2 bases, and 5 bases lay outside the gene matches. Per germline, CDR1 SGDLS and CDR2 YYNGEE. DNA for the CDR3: TGTGCCAGCAGCGTGGCTAGCGGGGGGATTAATGAGCAGTTCTTC. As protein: CASSVASGGINEQFF.

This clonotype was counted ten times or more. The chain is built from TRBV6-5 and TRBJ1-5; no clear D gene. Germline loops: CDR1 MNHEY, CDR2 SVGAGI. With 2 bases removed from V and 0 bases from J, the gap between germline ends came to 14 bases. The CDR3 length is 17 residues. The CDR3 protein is CASSYQSPGHSNQPQHF. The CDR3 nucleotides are TGTGCCAGCAGTTACCAATCTCCGGGCCATAGCAATCAGCCCCAGCATTTT.

For the CDR3, the DNA is TGCAGTGCCCCCACCCCTAAGACAGTCTTCTATGGCTACACCTTC. Its translation: CSAPTPKTVFYGYTF. The chain links TRBV20-1 to TRBJ1-2; D is possibly TRBD1 (5 bases). The CDR3 is made up of 15 amino acids. Looked up from germline, CDR1 is DFQATT and CDR2 is SNEGSKA (reference sequence). Trimming removed 6 bases from V and 4 bases from J, with 21 bases in between.

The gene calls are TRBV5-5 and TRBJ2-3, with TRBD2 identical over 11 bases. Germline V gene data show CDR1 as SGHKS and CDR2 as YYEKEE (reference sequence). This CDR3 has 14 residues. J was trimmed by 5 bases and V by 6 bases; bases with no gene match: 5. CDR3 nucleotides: TGTGCCAGCATCAAACTAGCGGGGGTAGATACGCAGTATTTT. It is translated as CASIKLAGVDTQYF.

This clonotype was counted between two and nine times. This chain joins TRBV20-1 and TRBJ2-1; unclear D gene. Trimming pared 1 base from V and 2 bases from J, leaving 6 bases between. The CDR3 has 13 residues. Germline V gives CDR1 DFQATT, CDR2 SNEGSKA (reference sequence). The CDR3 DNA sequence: TGCAGTGCTAGAGGTCCTCCCTACAATGAGCAGTTCTTC. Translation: CSARGPPYNEQFF.

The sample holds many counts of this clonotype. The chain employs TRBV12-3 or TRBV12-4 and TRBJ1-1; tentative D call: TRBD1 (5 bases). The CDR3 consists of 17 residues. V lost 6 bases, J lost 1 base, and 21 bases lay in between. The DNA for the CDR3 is TGTGCCAGCAGCCTGACGACCTTCGGGGCTCCGAACACTGAAGCTTTCTTT. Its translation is CASSLTTFGAPNTEAFF.